Listed below are T cell receptor beta chains from one sample, sequenced in a study of blood T cell repertoires in COVID-19. Clones were sequenced by immunoSEQ multiplex PCR, and TCRdb holds only the in-frame ones, with some missing. The table shows roughly 230,000 clones, with nearly 90% occurring only once. Sequencing was done on a sample of peripheral blood. These receptors were taken from a human donor in a cohort sampled during active COVID-19. CDR3s leave out the opening cysteine and the closing phenylalanine or tryptophan. The D gene is left open where the match is weak.

CDR3aa | v_gene | d_gene
ASSLGTVGVPYNEQF | TRBV13 | -
ASSRSQGISYEQY | TRBV7-3 | -
ASSQSSGRSYEQY | TRBV3-1/TRBV3-2 | TRBD2
ASSSQVYGYT | TRBV6-2/TRBV6-3 | -
AISASDGEGYT | TRBV10-3 | -
ASSQVATTSGGYNEQF | TRBV4-1 | TRBD2
ASSRDRASYEQY | TRBV14 | TRBD1
ASSLQRAQGARNGYT | TRBV7-9 | TRBD1
ASRSLPDNEQF | TRBV2 | -
ASSLVGTVDFYEQY | TRBV7-2 | TRBD1
ASSGSGRELSEQY | TRBV9 | TRBD2
ASSRLGGLTYNEQF | TRBV4-1 | -
ASSPPSGAGLNTEAF | TRBV18 | -
ASHDRGSKNIQY | TRBV6-5 | TRBD1
ASRRGGYNQPQH | TRBV6-5 | -
ASSYSNSGRDNEQF | TRBV6-5 | TRBD2
ASSGDRGYGYT | TRBV9 | -
ASSQEGHRDDGYT | TRBV4-3 | -
ASTPGLLTAPNQPQH | TRBV28 | -
AWASTSVGELF | TRBV30 | TRBD2
ASSSRQGWDSPLH | TRBV27 | TRBD1
ASSLGTSGRNEQY | TRBV11-3 | TRBD2
ASRTSNDYRVCQETQY | TRBV27 | -
ASSRDGGNTIY | TRBV14 | -
AIRGATGGPQETQY | TRBV10-3 | TRBD1
ASSLGQGANQPQH | TRBV7-8 | -
ASSWERGPYEQY | TRBV5-5 | TRBD1
ASSQDRGSHSYEQY | TRBV4-3 | -
ASSPSTGASGTDTQY | TRBV4-2 | -
ASSSGGVGTEAF | TRBV9 | -
ASSLSGTGGLYEQY | TRBV5-1 | TRBD1
ASSWTGGVEQY | TRBV28 | TRBD1
ASKLPSRDSHFKGSGSWYEQY | TRBV27 | -
ASRQGPHTEAF | TRBV6-5 | -
ASSGGQGASPLH | TRBV5-5 | TRBD1
ASSELAGVLGQETQY | TRBV25-1 | TRBD2
ASSRGLAGGDSYEQY | TRBV9 | TRBD2
ASSVSGTGLGEQY | TRBV9 | TRBD1
ASSEFYEQY | TRBV28 | -
ATSTGGYNEQF | TRBV19 | TRBD2
ASSPRAGDEKLF | TRBV18 | -
ASSQAGNTEAF | TRBV3-1/TRBV3-2 | -
ASSLVASGYEQY | TRBV7-3 | TRBD2